Below, 29 T cell receptor beta chains from the same sample are listed, as sequenced in a study of blood T cell repertoires in COVID-19. The method was immunoSEQ multiplex PCR; TCRdb's version includes in-frame clones alone and lacks a portion of them. The sample has over 200,000 clones; over 85% are singletons. Sequencing was done on a sample of PBMCs or T cells enriched from blood (not recorded which). These receptors all stem from a young woman with acute COVID-19.

The genes are TRBV5-1 and TRBJ1-2; 9 bases are shared with TRBD1. V was clipped by 6 bases and J by 4 bases; unmatched bases: 7. This CDR3 region has 14 residues. Looked up from germline, CDR1 is SGHRS and CDR2 is YFSETQ. CDR3 loop: CASKQTGGGYGYTF. CDR3 coding DNA: TGCGCCAGCAAACAGACAGGGGGAGGCTATGGCTACACCTTC.

The CDR3 DNA reads as TGTGCCAGCAGTGAACAGGCAGGGTCAGGATCACCCCTCCACTTT. Its protein is CASSEQAGSGSPLHF. This chain connects TRBV25-1 to TRBJ1-6; maybe TRBD1 (5 bases). V was shortened by 2 bases and J by 10 bases, with 15 bases between the two germline ends. The CDR3 consists of 15 residues. Germline V CDR1 and CDR2: MGHDK, SYGVNS.

This clone was counted once. The chain uses TRBV7-2 and TRBJ2-2; 12 nucleotides line up with TRBD2. Losses at the gene ends were 5 bases for V and 4 bases for J; bases not matched to a gene: 5. This CDR3 spans 16 amino acids. Germline CDR1 and CDR2: SGHTA and FQGNSA. The CDR3 DNA sequence: TGTGCCAGCAGCACCCGACTAGCGGGAGCCACCGGGGAGCTGTTTTTT. This encodes CASSTRLAGATGELFF.

J is TRBJ2-3 and V is TRBV28; tentative D call: TRBD1 (6 bases). CDR3 length equals 14 residues. The germline V and J ends were trimmed by 3 bases and 4 bases, with 11 bases remaining between them. CDR1 is MDHEN and CDR2 is SYDVKM in the germline V gene. CDR3 amino acids: CASSFRGPPDTQYF. CDR3 nucleotides: TGTGCCAGCAGTTTCAGGGGCCCCCCAGATACGCAGTATTTT.

The chain joins TRBV7-2 to TRBJ2-5; TRBD2 agrees at 7 bases. Germline trimming cut 5 bases from V and 1 base from J; bases unmatched to any gene: 10. The CDR3 covers 16 residues. The germline V gene has CDR1 SGHTA and CDR2 FQGNSA. The CDR3 sequence: CASSLLLPGGQETQYF. In nucleotides, the CDR3 is TGTGCCAGCAGCCTCCTGCTTCCGGGGGGCCAAGAGACCCAGTACTTC.

This chain connects TRBV10-3 to TRBJ2-7; TRBD1 matches at 11 bases. This CDR3 is built from 16 residues. Trimming took 0 bases from V and 3 from J; bases not matched to a gene: 4. Germline lookup yields CDR1 ENHRY and CDR2 SYGVKD. CDR3: CAISESGQGAGYEQYF. The CDR3 bases are TGTGCCATCAGTGAGTCCGGACAGGGGGCGGGCTACGAGCAGTACTTC.

The genes are TRBV19 and TRBJ1-6; D gene ambiguous. The germline CDR1 and CDR2 sequences are LNHDA and SQIVND (reference sequence). Trimming removed 7 bases at V and 6 bases at J, with 16 bases between. The CDR3 spans 15 residues. The CDR3, as DNA: TGTGCCAGTACAGCCGGCCTGCGGGGTAATTCACCCCTCCACTTT. Its translation is CASTAGLRGNSPLHF.

CDR3 sequence reads: CASSSAANEQFF. CDR3 DNA: TGTGCCAGCAGCTCGGCAGCGAATGAGCAGTTCTTC. V is TRBV11-3 and J is TRBJ2-1, with D hard to call. The length of the CDR3 is 12 residues. Per the germline V gene, CDR1 is SGHNT and CDR2 is YENEEA. V was trimmed by 4 bases and J by 7 bases, leaving 8 bases between them. Variable domain in full (rest from reference TRBV11-3 and TRBJ2-1): EAGVVQSPRYKIIEKKQPVAFWCNPISGHNTLYWYLQNLGQGPELLIRYENEEAVDDSQLPKDRFSAERLKGVDSTLKIQPAELGDSAVYLCASSSAANEQFFGPGTRLTVL.

In this sample, this clone is large. The V call is TRBV29-1, the J call TRBJ1-2; 7 positions agree with TRBD1. Germline V gives CDR1 SQVTM, CDR2 ANQGSEA. The CDR3 length is 13 residues. The junction had 10 bases not matched to a gene; V was cut back by 4 bases and J by 8 bases. The CDR3 DNA follows: TGCAGCGTTGTAATAGACAGGGTGGACGGCTACACCTTC. It specifies CSVVIDRVDGYTF.

J is TRBJ2-3 and V is TRBV14; D may be TRBD1 (6 bases). The CDR3 loop spans 16 amino acids. Germline V gene lookup returns CDR1 SGHDN and CDR2 FVKESK. V was shortened by 1 base and J by 1 base, with 12 bases between the two germline ends. This chain's CDR3 is CASSQVAGAGTDTQYF. CDR3 DNA: TGTGCCAGCAGCCAAGTTGCAGGGGCGGGCACAGATACGCAGTATTTT.

The chain has TRBV18 and TRBJ1-1, with D possibly being TRBD1 (5 bases). V was shortened by 4 bases and J by 4 bases, with 16 bases between the two germline ends. This CDR3 contains 15 residues. The germline V gene has CDR1 KGHSH and CDR2 LQKENI. CDR3 region: CASSRSLGGGTEAFF. The CDR3 nucleotides are TGTGCCAGCTCACGATCCCTCGGGGGGGGCACTGAAGCTTTCTTT.

This chain connects TRBV5-8 to TRBJ1-5; weak D call: TRBD1 (6 bases). The V gene's germline CDR1 is SGHTS and CDR2 YDEGEE. This CDR3 region has 15 residues. V was shortened by 0 bases and J by 0 bases, with 7 bases between the two germline ends. For the CDR3, the DNA is TGTGCCAGCAGCTTGGACAGGGTTAGCAATCAGCCCCAGCATTTT. Protein: CASSLDRVSNQPQHF.

This clone occurred once. This chain links TRBV5-4 with TRBJ1-6, with a tentative D call TRBD1 (6 bases). The V gene lost 5 bases and the J gene lost 0 bases, with 12 bases spanning the gap. Germline V gene sequence: CDR1 SGHNT, CDR2 YYREEE (reference sequence). The CDR3 is 16 residues long. This CDR3 reads CASSRQGSSYNSPLHF. In DNA, the CDR3 is TGTGCCAGCAGTCGGCAGGGGAGCTCCTATAATTCACCCCTCCACTTT.

There are a few counts of this clone. CDR3 residues: CASSLARSRVEGDTQYF. DNA for the CDR3: TGTGCCAGCAGCTTAGCTCGTTCTCGCGTCGAGGGAGATACGCAGTATTTT. J is TRBJ2-3 and V is TRBV7-2; the D gene is possibly TRBD2 (5 bases). Trimming pared 0 bases from V and 5 bases from J, leaving 18 bases between. The CDR3 sequence is 17 residues long. Germline CDR1 SGHTA, CDR2 FQGNSA.

The V and J genes are TRBV15 and TRBJ2-1; the match to TRBD2 covers 10 bases. The CDR3 extends over 15 amino acids. Germline V gene data show CDR1 as LNHNV and CDR2 as YYDKDF (reference sequence). Losses at the gene ends were 8 bases for V and 9 bases for J; bases not matched to a gene: 13. CDR3 sequence reads: CATRRDSGGASEQFF. CDR3 sequence (DNA): TGTGCCACCCGTCGGGACAGCGGGGGGGCCAGTGAGCAGTTCTTC.

V gene TRBV15 combines with J gene TRBJ1-2; D uncertain. This CDR3 contains 13 residues. Trimming cost V 0 bases and J 8 bases, with 10 bases left between them. Germline V gene sequence: CDR1 LNHNV, CDR2 YYDKDF (reference sequence). The CDR3 sequence is CATSREPGGGYTF. CDR3 sequence (DNA): TGTGCCACCAGCAGAGAGCCTGGCGGCGGCTACACCTTC.

J is TRBJ2-1 and V is TRBV4-1, with 9 bases that match TRBD2. J gave up 9 bases and V 4 bases, and 13 bases lay outside the gene matches. The CDR3 runs 16 residues. In germline, CDR1 is MGHRA, CDR2 YSYEKL. CDR3 nucleotides: TGCGCCAGCAGCCCAATTATGAGCGGGGGGCAGAGTGAGCAGTTCTTC. Its translation: CASSPIMSGGQSEQFF.

The chain recombines TRBV18 with TRBJ1-2, with no clear D. The germline gives CDR1 KGHSH, CDR2 LQKENI. The V end lost 2 bases, the J end lost 8 bases, and 18 bases lay between the germline ends. The CDR3 has 15 amino acids. The CDR3 DNA reads as TGTGCCAGCTCACCAAACCTTCAAGCGGGAGAAGGCTACACCTTC. It specifies CASSPNLQAGEGYTF.

The chain carries TRBV9 and TRBJ1-2, with D possibly matching TRBD1 (5 bases). Germline-derived CDR1 and CDR2 are SGDLS and YYNGEE. The CDR3 has 15 amino acids. The V end lost 0 bases, the J end lost 4 bases, and 13 bases lay between the germline ends. CDR3 sequence reads: CASSVAPREVYGYTF. CDR3 bases: TGTGCCAGCAGCGTAGCTCCCAGGGAGGTCTATGGCTACACCTTC.

This sequence joins TRBV2 and TRBJ1-2; the match to TRBD1 covers 10 bases. Trimming at V came to 5 bases and at J to 5 bases, leaving 11 bases not matched to a gene. The CDR3 loop spans 16 amino acids. Per the germline V gene, CDR1 is SNHLY and CDR2 is FYNNEI. CDR3 in DNA: TGTGCCAGCAGTTACCAAGCCGGGACAGGGGAGTATGGCTACACCTTC. It encodes CASSYQAGTGEYGYTF.

This chain joins TRBV3-1 (or the pseudogene TRBV3-2) and TRBJ1-2; D ambiguous. Germline lookup yields CDR1 LGHDT and CDR2 YNNKEL (reference sequence). The CDR3 sequence is 15 residues long. Trimming removed 4 bases from V and 8 bases from J, with 20 bases in between. This CDR3 reads CASSPRLTRQEGYTF. The DNA of the CDR3 is TGTGCCAGCAGCCCGAGACTCACCCGGCAAGAGGGCTACACCTTC.

This clone was observed a few times. The V and J genes are TRBV6-2 or TRBV6-3 and TRBJ2-7; 8 nucleotides line up with TRBD1. V shed 5 bases and J 6 bases; nucleotides not matched to a gene: 12. The V gene's germline CDR1 is MNHEY and CDR2 SVGEGT. The CDR3 runs to 15 residues. This CDR3 is CASSAKTGEAGEQYF. The DNA of the CDR3 is TGTGCCAGCAGTGCCAAGACAGGGGAGGCCGGCGAGCAGTACTTC.

The chain carries TRBV7-2 and TRBJ1-6; possibly TRBD1 for D (6 bases). This CDR3 region has 17 residues. Germline V CDR1 and CDR2: SGHTA, FQGNSA. V shed 5 bases and J shed 2 bases, with 16 bases lying between them. CDR3 in DNA: TGTGCCAGCAGCCCACGGGACACCTACACCTATAATTCACCCCTCCACTTT. Translated, it gives CASSPRDTYTYNSPLHF.

The genes are TRBV10-2 and TRBJ2-3; 9 positions agree with TRBD2. From germline, CDR1 is WSHSY and CDR2 SAAADI. There are 14 residues in the CDR3. The trim removed 4 bases at V and 6 bases at J, leaving 5 bases unmatched. The CDR3 DNA reads as TGCGCCAGCAGTGGGCGGGGGGGACCTGATACGCAGTATTTT. It encodes CASSGRGGPDTQYF.

This rearrangement joins TRBV13 to TRBJ2-7, with 7 bases fitting TRBD1. The CDR3 covers 15 residues. V shed 4 bases and J 2 bases; nucleotides not matched to a gene: 8. From germline, CDR1 is PRHDT and CDR2 FYEKMQ (reference sequence). In nucleotides, the CDR3 is TGTGCCAGCAGCTCGACAGGGATCGAACCCTACGAGCAGTACTTC. It encodes CASSSTGIEPYEQYF.

The chain links TRBV15 to TRBJ1-1; weak D call: TRBD1 (5 bases). Germline assignment: CDR1 LNHNV and CDR2 YYDKDF (reference sequence). The CDR3 consists of 14 residues. Trimming removed 0 bases at V and 7 bases at J, with 12 bases between. The CDR3 bases are TGTGCCACCAGCAGAGACAGGGATGTTAATGAAGCTTTCTTT. Amino acids: CATSRDRDVNEAFF.

The rearrangement links TRBV7-9 to TRBJ1-1, with no clear D. Trimming took off 7 bases at V and 2 bases at J, with 8 bases between the two ends. Germline CDR1 is SEHNR and CDR2 is FQNEAQ (reference sequence). CDR3 length: 12 amino acids. CDR3 sequence (DNA): TGTGCCAGCACCGAGGATAACACTGAAGCTTTCTTT. Encoded protein: CASTEDNTEAFF.

The chain combines TRBV5-1 with TRBJ1-1; possible D gene TRBD1, 5 bases. The V gene's germline CDR1 is SGHRS and CDR2 YFSETQ. The CDR3 runs to 15 residues. The V gene lost 0 bases and the J gene lost 10 bases, with 19 bases spanning the gap. The CDR3 DNA follows: TGCGCCAGCAGCTTGGGTACTATGACAGAGGCGGCAGCTTTCTTT. Its translation: CASSLGTMTEAAAFF.

The V and J genes are TRBV6-5 and TRBJ1-4, with D tentatively TRBD1 (6 bases). CDR3 length: 15 residues. V gave up 5 bases and J gave up 5 bases, with 15 bases separating them. In germline, CDR1 is MNHEY, CDR2 SVGAGI. The CDR3 loop is CASSISDSDNEKLFF. The CDR3 DNA reads TGTGCCAGCAGTATCTCGGACAGCGACAATGAAAAACTGTTTTTT.